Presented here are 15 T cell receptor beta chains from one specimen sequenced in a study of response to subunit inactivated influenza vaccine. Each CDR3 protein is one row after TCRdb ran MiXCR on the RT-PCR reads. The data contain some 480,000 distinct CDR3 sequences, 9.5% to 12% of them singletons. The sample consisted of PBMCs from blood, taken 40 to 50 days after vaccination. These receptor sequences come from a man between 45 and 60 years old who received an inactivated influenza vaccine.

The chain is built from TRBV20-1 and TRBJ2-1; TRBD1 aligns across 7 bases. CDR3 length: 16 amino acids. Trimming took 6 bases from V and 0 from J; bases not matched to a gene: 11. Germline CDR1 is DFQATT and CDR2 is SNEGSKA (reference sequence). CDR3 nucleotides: TGCAGTGCGCCTACCTGGGACAGAAGCTCCTACAATGAGCAGTTCTTC. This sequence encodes CSAPTWDRSSYNEQFF.

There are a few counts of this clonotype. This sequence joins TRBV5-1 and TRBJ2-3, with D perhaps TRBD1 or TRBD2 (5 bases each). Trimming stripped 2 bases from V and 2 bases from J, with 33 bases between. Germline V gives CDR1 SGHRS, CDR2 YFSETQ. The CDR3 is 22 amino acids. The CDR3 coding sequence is TGCGCCAGCAGCTTCGGGGTTGTAGGCTTGGGCCATCCGGGACGAAACACAGATACGCAGTATTTT. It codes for CASSFGVVGLGHPGRNTDTQYF.

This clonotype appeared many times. CDR3 nucleotide sequence: TGTGCCAGCAGTTTAATGGAACTGAACACTGAAGCTTTCTTT. Translating gives CASSLMELNTEAFF. The chain carries TRBV28 and TRBJ1-1; D is undetermined. The CDR3 sequence is 14 residues long. Trimming removed 2 bases at V and 0 bases at J, with 7 bases between. Germline-derived CDR1 and CDR2 are MDHEN and SYDVKM.

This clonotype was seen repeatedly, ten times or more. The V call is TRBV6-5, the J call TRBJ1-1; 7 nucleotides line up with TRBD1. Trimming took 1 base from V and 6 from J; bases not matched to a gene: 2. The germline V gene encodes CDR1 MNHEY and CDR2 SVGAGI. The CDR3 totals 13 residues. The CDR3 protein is CASSYYRGPEAFF. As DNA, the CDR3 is TGTGCCAGCAGTTACTACAGGGGCCCTGAAGCTTTCTTT.

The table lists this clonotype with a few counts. This chain's CDR3 is CASSADRDGYGYTF. The CDR3 nucleotides read TGTGCCAGCAGCGCCGACAGGGATGGCTATGGCTACACCTTC. The rearrangement joins TRBV5-4 to TRBJ1-2, with 7 bases matching TRBD1. The CDR3 loop spans 14 amino acids. Germline V gene data show CDR1 as SGHNT and CDR2 as YYREEE (reference sequence). After removal of 4 bases from V and 4 bases from J, the junction contained 7 bases not matched to a gene.

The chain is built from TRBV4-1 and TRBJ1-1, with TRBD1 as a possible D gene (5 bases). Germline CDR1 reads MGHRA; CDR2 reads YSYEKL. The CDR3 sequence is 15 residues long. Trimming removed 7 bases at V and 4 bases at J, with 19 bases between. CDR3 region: CASTGGQGESTEAFF. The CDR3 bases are TGCGCCAGCACCGGCGGGCAGGGAGAAAGCACTGAAGCTTTCTTT.

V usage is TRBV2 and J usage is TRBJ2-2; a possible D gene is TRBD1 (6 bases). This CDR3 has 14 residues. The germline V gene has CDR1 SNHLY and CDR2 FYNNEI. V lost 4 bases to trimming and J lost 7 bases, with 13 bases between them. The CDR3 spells CASSGSQGFGELFF. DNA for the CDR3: TGTGCCAGCAGTGGTTCGCAGGGGTTCGGGGAGCTGTTTTTT.

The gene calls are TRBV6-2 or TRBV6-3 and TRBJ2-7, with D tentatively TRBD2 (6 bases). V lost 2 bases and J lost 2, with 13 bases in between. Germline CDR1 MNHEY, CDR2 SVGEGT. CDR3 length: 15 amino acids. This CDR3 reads CASSYPPGRTYEQYF. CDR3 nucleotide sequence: TGTGCCAGCAGTTACCCCCCAGGGAGGACCTACGAGCAGTACTTC.

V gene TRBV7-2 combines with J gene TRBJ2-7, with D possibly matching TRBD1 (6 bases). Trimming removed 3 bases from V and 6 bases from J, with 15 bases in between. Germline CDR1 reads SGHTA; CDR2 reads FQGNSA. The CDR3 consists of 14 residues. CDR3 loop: CASSLSGVPAEQYF. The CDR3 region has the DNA TGTGCCAGCAGCTTGTCAGGGGTCCCCGCCGAGCAGTACTTC.

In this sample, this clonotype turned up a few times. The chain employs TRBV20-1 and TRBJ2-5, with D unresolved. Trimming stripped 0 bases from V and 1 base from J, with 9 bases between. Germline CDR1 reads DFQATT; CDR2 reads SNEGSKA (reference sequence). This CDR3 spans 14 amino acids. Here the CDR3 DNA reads TGCAGTGCTAGAGATGTGCGGTCCCAAGAGACCCAGTACTTC. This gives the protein CSARDVRSQETQYF.

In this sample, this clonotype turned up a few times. CDR3 bases: TGTGCCAGCTCACCAGATCTCCGCCAGCCCCAGCATTTT. Its protein is CASSPDLRQPQHF. This chain links TRBV18 with TRBJ1-5; D is unclear. The V end was cut by 2 bases, the J end by 7 bases, with 9 bases between. The CDR3 sequence is 13 residues long. Germline assignment: CDR1 KGHSH and CDR2 LQKENI. Combining the CDR3 with reference TRBV18 and TRBJ1-5 gives the whole variable domain NAGVMQNPRHLVRRRGQEARLRCSPMKGHSHVYWYRQLPEEGLKFMVYLQKENIIDESGMPKERFSAEFPKEGPSILRIQQVVRGDSAAYFCASSPDLRQPQHFGDGTRLSIL.

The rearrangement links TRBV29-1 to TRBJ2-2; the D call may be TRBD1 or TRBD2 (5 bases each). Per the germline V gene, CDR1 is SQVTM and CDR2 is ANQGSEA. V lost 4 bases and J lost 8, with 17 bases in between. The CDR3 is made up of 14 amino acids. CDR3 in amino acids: CSVVVGTKQGELFF. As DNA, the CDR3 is TGCAGCGTTGTTGTGGGGACCAAGCAGGGGGAGCTGTTTTTT.

The CDR3 nucleotides are TGCAGCGTGGGGGAAAATTCCTACGAGCAGTACTTC. Its translation: CSVGENSYEQYF. The V and J genes are TRBV29-1 and TRBJ2-7; D may correspond to TRBD1 or TRBD2 (5 bases each). V lost 6 bases and J 1 base, leaving 10 bases between the germline ends. The CDR3 has 12 residues. Germline V lookup: CDR1 SQVTM, CDR2 ANQGSEA.

The CDR3 nucleotides are TGTGCCAGCAGTTTAGAACCTAGGACTGAAGCTTTCTTT. Translating it yields CASSLEPRTEAFF. This chain links TRBV28 with TRBJ1-1; D uncertain. Trimming pared 2 bases from V and 5 bases from J, leaving 9 bases between. The CDR3 runs to 13 residues. CDR1 and CDR2 from the germline V gene are MDHEN and SYDVKM.

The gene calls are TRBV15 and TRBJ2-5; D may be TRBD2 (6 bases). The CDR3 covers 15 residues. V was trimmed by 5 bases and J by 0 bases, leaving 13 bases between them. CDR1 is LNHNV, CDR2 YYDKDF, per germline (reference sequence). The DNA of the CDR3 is TGTGCCACCAGCCCCATGCGGGGAAACCAAGAGACCCAGTACTTC. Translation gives CATSPMRGNQETQYF.